What follows are 8 T cell receptor beta chains derived from one specimen sequenced in a study of human T cells and chemical hapten exposure. TCRdb called the 5' RACE reads again in MiXCR, with one record for every CDR3 protein. The sample carries some 150,000 distinct CDR3 sequences, 4.1% recorded once. The total RNA was obtained from whole blood that was not fractionated. The receptors originated from a female donor in good health.

This clonotype occurred many times. The V and J genes are TRBV6-2 or TRBV6-3 and TRBJ2-4; D remains ambiguous. The CDR3 totals 16 residues. V dropped 0 bases and J dropped 7 bases, with 16 bases sitting between them. Germline V CDR1 and CDR2: MNHEY, SVGEGT. The CDR3 nucleotides read TGTGCCAGCAGTTACTCCCCTGGCGGATCGTGGAACATTCAGTACTTC. This encodes CASSYSPGGSWNIQYF.

The table lists this clonotype with many counts. Here the CDR3 DNA reads TGTGCCAGCAGTCGGGACCCATACGATGCAACTAATGAAAAACTGTTTTTT. It translates to CASSRDPYDATNEKLFF. V is TRBV6-5 and J is TRBJ1-4; TRBD1 is a possible D gene (5 bases). In germline, CDR1 is MNHEY, CDR2 SVGAGI. The V and J ends lost 5 bases and 0 bases respectively, with 16 bases between them. The CDR3 runs to 17 residues.

This clonotype was seen repeatedly, ten times or more. The chain links TRBV19 to TRBJ1-5; D remains ambiguous. The CDR3 consists of 14 residues. Germline CDR1 is LNHDA and CDR2 is SQIVND (reference sequence). Trimming removed 3 bases from V and 3 bases from J, with 9 bases in between. In nucleotides, the CDR3 is TGTGCCAGTAGTATTTCTAGAGACAATCAGCCCCAGCATTTT. Its translation is CASSISRDNQPQHF. The full variable domain, rest sourced from reference TRBV19 and TRBJ1-5, is DGGITQSPKYLFRKEGQNVTLSCEQNLNHDAMYWYRQDPGQGLRLIYYSQIVNDFQKGDIAEGYSVSREKKESFPLTVTSAQKNPTAFYLCASSISRDNQPQHFGDGTRLSIL.

There are many counts of this clonotype. This sequence joins TRBV30 and TRBJ1-1; tentatively, D is TRBD1 (5 bases). The germline V gene has CDR1 GTSNPN and CDR2 SVGIG (reference sequence). This CDR3 spans 16 amino acids. Trimming cost V 0 bases and J 8 bases, with 22 bases left between them. The DNA for the CDR3 is TGTGCCTGGAGTGTACTCAAGGGGCCCAGGGAACCGGAAGCTTTCTTT. Translation: CAWSVLKGPREPEAFF.

The table lists this clonotype with many counts. This chain connects TRBV10-3 to TRBJ2-3, with TRBD1 identical over 8 bases. Germline CDR1 reads ENHRY; CDR2 reads SYGVKD. The junction had 12 bases not matched to a gene; V was cut back by 2 bases and J by 5 bases. This CDR3 spans 17 amino acids. CDR3 region: CAISEGGRGLKGDTQYF. CDR3 nucleotide sequence: TGTGCCATCAGTGAGGGGGGCAGGGGGCTAAAGGGAGATACGCAGTATTTT.

This clonotype has at least ten counts. The V call is TRBV5-1, the J call TRBJ2-7, with TRBD2 as a possible D gene (6 bases). With 4 bases removed from V and 5 bases from J, the gap between germline ends came to 13 bases. The CDR3 is made up of 13 amino acids. CDR1 and CDR2 (germline): SGHRS, YFSETQ. CDR3 coding DNA: TGCGCCAGCAGCACCGGGGGTTACCACGAGCAGTACTTC. Translated: CASSTGGYHEQYF.

This clonotype was seen more than once but under ten times. The chain combines TRBV29-1 with TRBJ2-3, with TRBD1 identical over 7 bases. Germline V gene data show CDR1 as SQVTM and CDR2 as ANQGSEA. V lost 6 bases to trimming and J lost 0 bases; unmatched junction nucleotides: 6. CDR3 size: 14 residues. In DNA form, the CDR3 reads TGCAGCGTGGCTGGACAGGTTAGCACAGATACGCAGTATTTT. Translated: CSVAGQVSTDTQYF.

Many counts were recorded for this clonotype. The chain links TRBV20-1 to TRBJ1-2, with D possibly being TRBD1 (6 bases). The CDR3 length is 12 residues. Germline CDR1 is DFQATT and CDR2 is SNEGSKA (reference sequence). Trimming took 6 bases from V and 4 from J, leaving 12 bases between them. The CDR3 is CSAVRGSYGYTF. The CDR3 nucleotides read TGCAGTGCAGTCAGGGGTTCCTATGGCTACACCTTC.